The 20 T cell receptor beta chains below all came from one sample that was sequenced in a study of blood T cell repertoires in COVID-19. TCRdb's table, derived via immunoSEQ multiplex PCR, lists solely in-frame clones and lacks some. In the table there are roughly 200,000 clones, more than 75% of which are singletons. The sequencing input was peripheral blood. All receptors derive from a man between 40 and 49 years old with active or convalescent COVID-19.

The rearrangement joins TRBV11-3 to TRBJ1-4; D may be TRBD1 (6 bases). CDR3 length: 15 residues. Trimming took off 1 base at V and 8 bases at J, with 14 bases between the two ends. Germline CDR1 SGHNT, CDR2 YENEEA. The CDR3 coding sequence is TGTGCCAGCAGCTTAGTCTTCGGACAGATGGAAAAACTGTTTTTT. Translation gives CASSLVFGQMEKLFF.

V usage is TRBV28 and J usage is TRBJ2-7; 11 positions match TRBD2. The CDR3 is made up of 14 amino acids. Germline V CDR1 and CDR2: MDHEN, SYDVKM. With 9 bases clipped from V and 6 bases from J, the junction kept 10 bases outside the gene matches. The CDR3 nucleotides read TGTGCCAGTTATACTAGCGGGAGACTGGTCGAGCAGTACTTC. Translated, it gives CASYTSGRLVEQYF.

The chain carries TRBV19 and TRBJ1-2; the match to TRBD1 covers 9 bases. Germline V lookup: CDR1 LNHDA, CDR2 SQIVND (reference sequence). The V and J ends lost 6 bases and 4 bases, in that order; junction bases with no gene match: 6. The CDR3 has 14 residues. In DNA form, the CDR3 reads TGTGCCAGTAGGACGGACAGGGGCGTCTATGGCTACACCTTC. This sequence encodes CASRTDRGVYGYTF.

The rearrangement links TRBV4-3 to TRBJ1-5; 7 positions agree with TRBD1. Germline values: CDR1 LGHNA, CDR2 YSLEER. CDR3 length: 15 residues. The junction had 7 bases not matched to a gene; V was cut back by 1 base and J by 7 bases. This CDR3 reads CASSQGTQGRQPQHF. As DNA, the CDR3 is TGCGCCAGCAGCCAAGGAACACAGGGGAGGCAGCCCCAGCATTTT.

J is TRBJ2-7 and V is TRBV7-9, with 9 bases lining up with TRBD1. Per germline, CDR1 SEHNR and CDR2 FQNEAQ (reference sequence). The CDR3 is 16 residues long. V was pared by 6 bases and J by 5 bases, with 14 bases of the junction left unmatched. The CDR3 here is CASSQVFGTGYNEQYF. In DNA form, the CDR3 reads TGTGCCAGCAGTCAAGTCTTTGGGACAGGGTACAACGAGCAGTACTTC.

The V gene is TRBV9, the J gene TRBJ2-7; 11 bases are shared with TRBD1. Losses at the gene ends were 4 bases for V and 5 bases for J; bases not matched to a gene: 5. CDR3 size: 14 residues. Germline V gives CDR1 SGDLS, CDR2 YYNGEE. The CDR3 DNA follows: TGTGCCAGCAGCCGGGACAGGGGGAGAGACGAGCAGTACTTC. Its protein is CASSRDRGRDEQYF.

The chain is built from TRBV3-1 (or the pseudogene TRBV3-2) and TRBJ1-2; 8 bases fit TRBD1. V lost 5 bases to trimming and J lost 4 bases; unmatched junction nucleotides: 0. Germline V lookup: CDR1 LGHDT, CDR2 YNNKEL (reference sequence). The CDR3 has 12 amino acids. The CDR3, as DNA: TGTGCCAGCAGCGACAGGGGCTATGGCTACACCTTC. As protein: CASSDRGYGYTF.

The chain uses TRBV28 and TRBJ2-5, with D possibly TRBD1 on 5 matching bases. The ends were cut back, 7 bases at V and 1 base at J, with 16 bases in the middle. The CDR3 consists of 15 residues. Per the germline V gene, CDR1 is MDHEN and CDR2 is SYDVKM. CDR3 in amino acids: CASNLPARGQETQYF. In DNA form, the CDR3 reads TGTGCCAGCAACCTACCCGCAAGGGGCCAAGAGACCCAGTACTTC.

The chain couples TRBV6-5 to TRBJ2-1, with 10 bases matching TRBD1. This CDR3 region has 14 residues. Germline V CDR1 and CDR2: MNHEY, SVGAGI. J lost 7 bases, V lost 6 bases, and 6 bases had no gene match. The CDR3 reads CASRGQGIVNEQFF. The CDR3 DNA follows: TGTGCCAGCAGGGGACAGGGGATCGTAAATGAGCAGTTCTTC.

In this sample, this clone turned up once. As DNA, the CDR3 is TGTGCCAGCAGCCAAGATAGCGATTCACCCCTCCACTTT. Its translation: CASSQDSDSPLHF. The chain carries TRBV4-2 and TRBJ1-6; D is unresolved. V gave up 0 bases and J gave up 8 bases, with 5 bases separating them. This CDR3 is 13 amino acids long. The germline gives CDR1 LGHNA, CDR2 YNFKEQ.

The chain is built from TRBV11-3 and TRBJ1-1; the match to TRBD1 covers 8 bases. Germline V CDR1 and CDR2: SGHNT, YENEEA. The CDR3 runs 14 residues. V dropped 1 base and J dropped 7; count of bases not matched to a gene: 5. The CDR3 loop reads CASSLVRGTGEAFF. The CDR3 coding sequence is TGTGCCAGCAGCTTAGTCCGTGGGACAGGTGAAGCTTTCTTT.

This chain connects TRBV28 to TRBJ1-2; 7 nucleotides agree with TRBD1. Looked up from germline, CDR1 is MDHEN and CDR2 is SYDVKM. CDR3 length: 13 amino acids. Trimming at V came to 8 bases and at J to 8 bases, leaving 11 bases not matched to a gene. CDR3 protein: CASETGVVRGYTF. DNA for the CDR3: TGTGCCAGCGAAACAGGGGTCGTGAGAGGCTACACCTTC.

The chain carries TRBV7-8 and TRBJ2-2; a possible D gene is TRBD2 (6 bases). This CDR3 is 16 amino acids long. The germline V and J ends were trimmed by 8 bases and 5 bases, with 21 bases remaining between them. Germline V CDR1 and CDR2: SGHVS, FQNEAQ. The CDR3 DNA reads TGTGCCAGCTGCGGGGCAGGCAGTTTCGGAACCGGGGAGCTGTTTTTT. Translating gives CASCGAGSFGTGELFF.

This clone appeared a single time. The V and J genes are TRBV2 and TRBJ1-5, with 10 bases fitting TRBD1. The CDR3 has 15 residues. Germline values: CDR1 SNHLY, CDR2 FYNNEI. The trim removed 4 bases at V and 3 bases at J, leaving 3 bases unmatched. CDR3 in amino acids: CASSAGQGDNQPQHF. In DNA form, the CDR3 reads TGTGCCAGCAGTGCCGGACAGGGGGACAATCAGCCCCAGCATTTT.

About this clone: Other nucleotide sequences from this sample produce the same CDR3. The chain employs TRBV5-1 and TRBJ2-3; TRBD2 might be the D (5 bases). In germline, CDR1 is SGHRS, CDR2 YFSETQ. The CDR3 runs to 15 residues. The V and J ends lost 3 bases and 1 base respectively, with 12 bases between them. In nucleotides, the CDR3 is TGCGCCAGCAGCTCCGAGGGAGATGGCACAGATACGCAGTATTTT. It translates to CASSSEGDGTDTQYF.

The chain combines TRBV10-3 with TRBJ1-4, with TRBD1 identical over 9 bases. The length of the CDR3 is 15 residues. The V gene's germline CDR1 is ENHRY and CDR2 SYGVKD. The trim removed 6 bases at V and 2 bases at J, leaving 4 bases unmatched. CDR3: CAISDRGGTNEKLFF. The CDR3 DNA reads TGTGCCATCAGCGACAGGGGGGGGACTAATGAAAAACTGTTTTTT.

V usage is TRBV6-5 and J usage is TRBJ1-5, with D hard to call. The CDR3 loop spans 14 amino acids. Trimming removed 5 bases at V and 4 bases at J, with 12 bases between. CDR1 is MNHEY, CDR2 SVGAGI, per germline. CDR3 coding DNA: TGTGCCAGCAGTAAGGCGGGCCGAAATCAGCCCCAGCATTTT. Residues: CASSKAGRNQPQHF.

The chain combines TRBV25-1 with TRBJ1-5; the match to TRBD1 covers 11 bases. The germline gives CDR1 MGHDK, CDR2 SYGVNS. CDR3 length equals 16 residues. J lost 2 bases, V lost 6 bases, and 6 bases had no gene match. The CDR3 here is CASRDRGPCGNQPQHF. The CDR3 DNA follows: TGTGCCAGCAGGGACAGGGGGCCCTGTGGCAATCAGCCCCAGCATTTT.

The rearrangement links TRBV20-1 to TRBJ2-3; 10 bases map to TRBD2. CDR3 length: 14 amino acids. Germline-derived CDR1 and CDR2 are DFQATT and SNEGSKA (reference sequence). V was pared by 3 bases and J by 2 bases, with 2 bases of the junction left unmatched. CDR3 protein: CSASSGGITDTQYF. CDR3 coding DNA: TGCAGTGCTAGTAGCGGGGGGATCACAGATACGCAGTATTTT.

This clone has just one count. This specimen includes other DNA sequences encoding the same CDR3. V gene TRBV7-9 combines with J gene TRBJ1-5, with TRBD1 matching 8 bases. Trimming removed 3 bases from V and 2 bases from J; junction bases left unmatched: 0. Germline assignment: CDR1 SEHNR and CDR2 FQNEAQ (reference sequence). CDR3 length: 14 amino acids. The CDR3, as DNA: TGTGCCAGCAGCTTGGGACAGGGCAATCAGCCCCAGCATTTT. The encoded protein is CASSLGQGNQPQHF.